This T cell receptor (beta chain) emerged from a study of T cells after yellow fever vaccination. Whole-study results and caveats: Re-detected after boosting: most primary clones, 96% of CD4 and around 86% of CD8. A weaker secondary response peaked on day 5, the primary on day 15.

The CDR3 has 14 residues. The V gene's germline CDR1 is SGHRS and CDR2 YFSETQ. V dropped 0 bases and J dropped 7 bases, with 14 bases sitting between them. A word on this clonotype: The antigen remains unidentified.

TCRdb called the 5' RACE reads again in MiXCR, with one record for every CDR3 protein. The sample contains approximately 550,000 distinct CDR3 sequences, 19% of which appear only once. The TCR comes from a man younger than 45 who received the YFV17D yellow fever vaccine. The rearrangement links TRBV5-1 to TRBJ2-7; D call uncertain. Sequencing was performed on PBMCs, taken 15 days after the yellow fever booster vaccination. CDR3 loop: CASSLEYGPGEQYF. The CDR3 DNA reads as TGCGCCAGCAGCTTGGAGTATGGCCCCGGGGAGCAGTACTTC.